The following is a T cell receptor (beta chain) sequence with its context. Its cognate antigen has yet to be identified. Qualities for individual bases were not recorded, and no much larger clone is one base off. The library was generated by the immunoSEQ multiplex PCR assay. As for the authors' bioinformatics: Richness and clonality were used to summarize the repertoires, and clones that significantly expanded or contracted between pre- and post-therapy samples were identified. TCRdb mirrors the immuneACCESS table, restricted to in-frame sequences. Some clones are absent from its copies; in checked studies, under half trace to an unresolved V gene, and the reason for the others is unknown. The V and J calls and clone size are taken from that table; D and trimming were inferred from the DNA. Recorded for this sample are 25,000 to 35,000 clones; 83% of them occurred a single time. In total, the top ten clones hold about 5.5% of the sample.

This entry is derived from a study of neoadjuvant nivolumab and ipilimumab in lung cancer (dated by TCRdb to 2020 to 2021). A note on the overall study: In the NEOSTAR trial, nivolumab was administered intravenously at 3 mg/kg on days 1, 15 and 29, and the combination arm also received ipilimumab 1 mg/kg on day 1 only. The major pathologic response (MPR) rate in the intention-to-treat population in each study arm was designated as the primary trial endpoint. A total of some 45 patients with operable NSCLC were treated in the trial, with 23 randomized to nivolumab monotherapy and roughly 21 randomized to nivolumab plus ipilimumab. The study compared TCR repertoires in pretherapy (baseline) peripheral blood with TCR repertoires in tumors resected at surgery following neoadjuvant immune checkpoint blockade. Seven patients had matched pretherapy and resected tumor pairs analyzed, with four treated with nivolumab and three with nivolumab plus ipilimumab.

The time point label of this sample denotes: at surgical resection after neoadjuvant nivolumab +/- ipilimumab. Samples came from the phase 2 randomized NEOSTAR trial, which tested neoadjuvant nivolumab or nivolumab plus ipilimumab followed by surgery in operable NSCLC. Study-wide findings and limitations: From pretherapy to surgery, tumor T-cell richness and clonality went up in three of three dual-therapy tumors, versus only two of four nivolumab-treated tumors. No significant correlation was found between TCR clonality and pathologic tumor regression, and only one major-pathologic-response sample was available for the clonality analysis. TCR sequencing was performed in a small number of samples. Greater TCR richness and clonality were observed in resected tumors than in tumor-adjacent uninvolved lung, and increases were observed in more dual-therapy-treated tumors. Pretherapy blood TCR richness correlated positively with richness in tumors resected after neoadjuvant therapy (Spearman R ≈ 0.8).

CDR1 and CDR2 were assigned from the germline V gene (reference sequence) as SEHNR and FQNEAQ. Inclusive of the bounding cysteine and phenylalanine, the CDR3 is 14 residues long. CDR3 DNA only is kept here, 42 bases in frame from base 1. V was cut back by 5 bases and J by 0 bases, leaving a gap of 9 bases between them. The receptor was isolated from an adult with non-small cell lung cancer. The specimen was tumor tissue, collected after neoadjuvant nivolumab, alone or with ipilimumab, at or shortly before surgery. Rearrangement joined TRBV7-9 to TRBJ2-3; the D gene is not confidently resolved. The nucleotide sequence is TGTGCCAGCAGCCTTTCCTCCAGCACAGATACGCAGTATTTT. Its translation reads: CASSLSSSTDTQYF.